This TCR beta chain was profiled in a study of blood T cell repertoires in COVID-19. Study context: Italy, Spain and the United States were the sources of the convalescent and acute COVID-19 samples. T cells, B-cell-depleted T cells, or PBMCs supplied cDNA or gDNA.

In the authors' methods: Nucleated cell number was recorded as an estimate derived from reference gene primer amplification. The assay was immunoSEQ multiplex PCR, and TCRdb's table has in-frame clones only and misses some. V and J calls and clone size are copied from that table; D and trimming were computed from the DNA. Of about 130,000 clones in the sample, about nine tenths are singletons; the top ten hold 2% to 3%. Germline lookup yields CDR1 MNHNY and CDR2 SVGAGI (reference sequence). The junction had 11 bases not matched to a gene; V was cut back by 5 bases and J by 9 bases. The CDR3 loop spans 15 amino acids.

Source material: peripheral blood. The chain joins TRBV6-6 to TRBJ2-1; TRBD1 matches at 9 bases. The receptor comes from a man aged 45-65 years with active COVID-19. The CDR3, as DNA: TGTGCCAGCAGTAAAGGACAGGGGAGCTCAAGTGAGCAGTTCTTC. This encodes CASSKGQGSSSEQFF.